This TCR beta chain was profiled in a study of shared clonotypes between healthy human individuals (dated by TCRdb to the early 2020s). Broadly, across the study: The cohort comprised two women and three men aged 18 to 49 years. To estimate repertoire size and how much clonotypes are shared between individuals, the study performed deep sequencing of blood TCR repertoires from about 5 healthy adults. Between about 0.85 and 8.9 billion PBMCs per donor were obtained by leukapheresis. For each donor, CD4 naive and CD4 memory were each given three plates, CD8 naive was given two plates, and CD8 memory was given one plate. Libraries were prepared and TCR repertoires were sequenced by different laboratories using diverse techniques, in order to increase sequencing depth and limit assay-specific biases.

General findings and caveats noted by the study authors: Even with the large sequencing depth, rarefaction of the sorted-subset datasets indicated that sequencing was incomplete. Compared with non-shared clonotypes, clonotypes shared by all four sorted-subset donors had higher generation probabilities. Pairwise subsampling indicated that sequencing depth was expected to affect the degree of clonotype sharing among donors. Only blood was sampled, and tissue TCR repertoires likely differ from those in blood. About 4.5% of naive CD4, roughly 3.5% of naive CD8, roughly 2.4% of memory CD4, and less than 0.45% of memory CD8 clonotypes were shared across a few donors. The small number of donors limited the genetic and exposure-history diversity represented. Naive subsets generally had larger estimated clonotype richness than memory subsets did.

Using the deep immunoSEQ assay, multiplex PCR amplified TCR CDR3 regions from genomic DNA. Extracted genomic DNA from each cell subset was distributed evenly across all wells of several immunoSEQ 96-well plates, and each plate was treated as a replicate. Each replicate PCR for sorted subsets received about 220 ng genomic DNA, equal to tens of thousands of T cell genomes. The purified libraries were quantified using a Qubit 3.0 fluorometer, sized with a Bioanalyzer 2100, and then quantified again using the KAPA Library Quantification kit. Every immunoSEQ 96-well plate was sequenced on a dedicated single-read 150-cycle Illumina NextSeq 550 flow cell. The published analysis was carried out like this. Because only junctional sequences without quality scores were contained in the immunoSEQ output, filtering matching that applied to full-length reads could not be performed. Sequences were annotated with PyIR, a Python wrapper for IgBLAST v1.9, using IMGT germline references to assign V/J genes and CDR3. Reads with weak V/J assignments (E-value above 1e-6), missing CDR3, stop codons, out-of-frame junctions, or ambiguous translated residues were removed. V3J clonotypes were defined as sequences sharing the same inferred V gene, J gene, and CDR3 amino acid sequence. Percentage overlap between repertoires was calculated by dividing the number of shared unique clonotypes by the size of the smaller repertoire. Repertoire richness was assessed with RTK rarefaction, the Chao1 estimator, and Recon v2.1 estimates of unobserved clonotypes. Generation probabilities were computed with OLGA for all TCRbeta clonotypes obtained by the gDNA method from a handful of donors. TCRdb re-hosts the immuneACCESS table, in-frame sequences only. Its copies lack some clones; in the studies checked, an unresolved V gene accounts for under half of them, and the cause for the rest is not known. The D gene and trimming were derived from the DNA, and the V and J assignments and clone size from that table. In this sample the table shows roughly 570,000 clones, 95% to 98% of which occur a single time. The ten largest make up more than 0.3% of the sample.

For the CD8 naive samples, CD45RO-negative cells were positively selected for CCR7, yielding a CD45RA+CCR7+ population from which TemRA cells were excluded. Donors were healthy HIV-negative adults with no recently reported acute infections or vaccinations. Only Caucasian adults living in Nashville, Tennessee, USA were represented among the donors. Blood was obtained by leukapheresis, after which PBMCs were separated by Ficoll-Histopaque density gradient centrifugation and cryopreserved in liquid nitrogen vapor phase. Purity and quantity of every magnetically sorted T cell population were checked by analytical flow cytometry. Genomic DNA was isolated from every sorted fraction and measured by UV absorbance on a Nanodrop 2000c. About this clone: Its antigen remains unidentified. No much larger clonotype is one base removed from it; base qualities were not supplied.

V loses 7 bases at its end and J loses 5 bases; junction bases beyond the gene matches: 9. The CDR3 sequence holds 14 residues, the cysteine and phenylalanine included. The kept DNA is CDR3 alone, 42 bases in frame from the first base. The germline V gene encodes CDR1 MNHNY and CDR2 SVGAGI (reference sequence). This chain joins TRBV6-6 to TRBJ2-7, and TRBD1 aligns with 9 junction nucleotides. Sequences were obtained from naive CD8+ T cells sorted from blood. The label giving this sample's cell subset or site can be read as: CD45RA+CCR7+. The sequence derives from a man aged 25 to 45 in good health. The DNA sequence is TGTGCCAGCACTTCCGGGACAGGGACTCACGAGCAGTACTTC. Its protein reads: CASTSGTGTHEQYF.